The 23 T cell receptor beta chains below were found in one sample sequenced in a study of post-analysis software for immune sequencing data. Overall study results and limits: Patients used four to six TRBV segments, including TRBV5-6, TRBV5-1 and TRBV20-1, more often than controls.

Incorporated into the TCR beta cDNA libraries were unique molecular identifiers, which served to reduce PCR and sequencing biases. A single record per CDR3 protein comes from TCRdb applying MiXCR to the PCR reads. The sample lists about 620,000 distinct CDR3 sequences, roughly two fifths occurring once. Their antigen targets remain unknown. Specimen: blood. These TCRs come from a girl aged 10-17 years with multiple sclerosis.

The chain links TRBV7-8 to TRBJ2-5; D is unclear. Germline values: CDR1 SGHVS, CDR2 FQNEAQ. V dropped 7 bases and J dropped 11 bases, with 23 bases sitting between them. The CDR3 runs 14 residues. CDR3 DNA sequence: TGTGCCAGCACACCACTTGCTGGGTTCAATGAGCAGTACTTC. It is translated as CASTPLAGFNEQYF.

This rearrangement joins TRBV20-1 to TRBJ2-5; either TRBD1 or TRBD2 may fit D (7 bases each). CDR3 length equals 12 residues. Trimming cost V 3 bases and J 5 bases, with 10 bases left between them. CDR1 is DFQATT and CDR2 is SNEGSKA in the germline V gene (reference sequence). Written as DNA, the CDR3 is TGCAGTGCTAGCAGGGGGGGGGAGACCCAGTACTTC. This encodes CSASRGGETQYF.

This CDR3 reads CASSRPTSGSYNEQFF. The CDR3 DNA sequence: TGTGCCAGCAGTCGACCGACTAGCGGGAGCTACAATGAGCAGTTCTTC. The chain joins TRBV6-5 to TRBJ2-1; 12 nucleotides line up with TRBD2. Losses at the gene ends were 5 bases for V and 3 bases for J; bases not matched to a gene: 5. This CDR3 comprises 16 residues. The germline CDR1 and CDR2 sequences are MNHEY and SVGAGI.

The CDR3 protein is CATSDLQEGPKGFCYFNEQFF. CDR3 sequence (DNA): TGTGCCACCAGTGATTTGCAGGAGGGGCCGAAAGGGTTCTGCTATTTCAATGAGCAGTTCTTC. This chain connects TRBV24-1 to TRBJ2-1, with TRBD2 as a possible D gene (6 bases). This CDR3 region has 21 residues. The V gene lost 0 bases and the J gene lost 6 bases, with 29 bases spanning the gap. Per germline, CDR1 KGHDR and CDR2 SFDVKD.

This clonotype was seen a handful of times. The chain combines TRBV4-1 with TRBJ2-3, with a possible D match to TRBD1 (6 bases). Trimming removed 1 base from V and 4 bases from J, with 9 bases in between. This CDR3 is 14 amino acids long. The germline V gene encodes CDR1 MGHRA and CDR2 YSYEKL. CDR3 amino acids: CASSQGPGADTQYF. The CDR3 DNA reads TGCGCCAGCAGCCAAGGTCCAGGGGCAGATACGCAGTATTTT.

J is TRBJ1-2 and V is TRBV12-3 or TRBV12-4, with TRBD1 identical over 11 bases. Germline trimming cut 3 bases from V and 4 bases from J; bases unmatched to any gene: 10. CDR3 size: 17 residues. CDR3 region: CASSLGQGEALVYGYTF. DNA for the CDR3: TGTGCCAGCAGTTTGGGACAGGGGGAGGCCTTAGTCTATGGCTACACCTTC.

This clonotype was observed at least ten times. The CDR3: CSAAQDYEQYF. The CDR3 nucleotides read TGCAGTGCCGCTCAGGACTACGAGCAGTACTTC. The chain is built from TRBV20-1 and TRBJ2-7; D not certain. CDR1 and CDR2 from the germline V gene are DFQATT and SNEGSKA (reference sequence). CDR3 length equals 11 residues. The ends were cut back, 6 bases at V and 3 bases at J, with 9 bases in the middle.

The chain combines TRBV11-2 with TRBJ1-2; maybe TRBD1 (5 bases). The CDR3 sequence is 13 residues long. Germline CDR1 is SGHAT and CDR2 is FQNNGV. Trimming pared 6 bases from V and 4 bases from J, leaving 12 bases between. The CDR3 reads CASRSHGGYGYTF. The DNA of the CDR3 is TGTGCCAGCAGGTCGCACGGGGGCTATGGCTACACCTTC.

The V and J genes are TRBV12-3 or TRBV12-4 and TRBJ2-1; 11 positions agree with TRBD2. V gave up 2 bases and J gave up 8 bases; unmatched junction bases: 14. The CDR3 is 18 residues long. DNA of the CDR3: TGTGCCAGCAGTTTATTTCCGGCTAGCGGGAGGTGGGGCGATGAGCAGTTCTTC. This translates into CASSLFPASGRWGDEQFF.

The chain is built from TRBV12-3 or TRBV12-4 and TRBJ1-5; D gene unclear. V lost 6 bases and J lost 7, with 13 bases in between. This CDR3 is 13 amino acids long. CDR3 residues: CASSPGERQPQHF. DNA of the CDR3: TGTGCCAGCAGCCCGGGAGAGAGGCAGCCCCAGCATTTT.

This clonotype came up a few times. The chain is built from TRBV12-3 or TRBV12-4 and TRBJ2-1; the D gene is possibly TRBD2 (5 bases). The V and J ends lost 4 bases and 4 bases respectively, with 11 bases between them. This CDR3 comprises 14 residues. The CDR3 bases are TGTGCCAGCAGTTCCCCGGACTCGTACAATGAGCAGTTCTTC. Translation gives CASSSPDSYNEQFF.

This chain joins TRBV4-2 and TRBJ2-1, with D maybe TRBD2 (5 bases). V shed 8 bases and J shed 3 bases, with 14 bases lying between them. Germline CDR1 is LGHNA and CDR2 is YNFKEQ. The CDR3 is 14 amino acids. The CDR3 spells CASGPSADYNEQFF. The CDR3 DNA reads TGTGCCAGCGGCCCCTCAGCGGACTACAATGAGCAGTTCTTC.

This clonotype was recorded a few times. The V gene is TRBV12-3 or TRBV12-4, the J gene TRBJ1-3, with a weak D call TRBD1 (5 bases). The CDR3 runs 15 residues. Trimming removed 4 bases at V and 0 bases at J, with 10 bases between. The CDR3 region has the DNA TGTGCCAGCAGTTACGGCGGGACCTCTGGAAACACCATATATTTT. It encodes CASSYGGTSGNTIYF.

The rearrangement joins TRBV20-1 to TRBJ1-6; 9 positions agree with TRBD1. The trim removed 6 bases at V and 5 bases at J, leaving 8 bases unmatched. This CDR3 is built from 15 residues. CDR1 is DFQATT, CDR2 SNEGSKA, per germline (reference sequence). The DNA for the CDR3 is TGCAGTGCACGAACCGGGACAGGGAATAATTCACCCCTCCACTTT. It yields the protein CSARTGTGNNSPLHF.

The rearrangement joins TRBV27 to TRBJ2-1; 11 bases map to TRBD2. The V segment lost 5 bases and the J segment 8 bases; nucleotides outside the gene matches: 8. CDR1 is MNHEY, CDR2 SMNVEV, per germline (reference sequence). The CDR3 runs to 15 residues. The DNA of the CDR3 is TGTGCCAGCAGTCTAAGACTAGCGGGACGGCATGAGCAGTTCTTC. It translates to CASSLRLAGRHEQFF.

The chain uses TRBV20-1 and TRBJ1-5; the D gene is possibly TRBD1 (6 bases). The CDR3 runs 14 residues. Germline V lookup: CDR1 DFQATT, CDR2 SNEGSKA (reference sequence). The V end was cut by 0 bases, the J end by 10 bases, with 16 bases between. The CDR3 DNA is TGCAGTGCTAGAGAAATGACAGGTCAGACTCCCCAGCATTTT. Translated, it gives CSAREMTGQTPQHF.

This clonotype has a single count. The chain links TRBV2 to TRBJ1-1, with D unresolved. The CDR3 has 15 amino acids. Trimming left V 1 base short and J 1 base short, with 10 bases between. Germline values: CDR1 SNHLY, CDR2 FYNNEI. The CDR3 sequence: CASSEEGGSNTEAFF. In nucleotides, the CDR3 is TGTGCCAGCAGTGAAGAGGGAGGGTCGAACACTGAAGCTTTCTTT.

The chain combines TRBV4-1 with TRBJ2-7; D remains ambiguous. The germline CDR1 and CDR2 sequences are MGHRA and YSYEKL. The germline V and J ends were trimmed by 4 bases and 6 bases, with 16 bases remaining between them. The length of the CDR3 is 14 residues. Written as DNA, the CDR3 is TGCGCCAGCAGCCCCCCTAGGCCTCCGGGCGAGCAGTACTTC. It specifies CASSPPRPPGEQYF.

A few counts support this clonotype. The V call is TRBV20-1, the J call TRBJ2-5; possibly TRBD1 for D (6 bases). Between the trimmed V and J ends, which lost 5 bases and 1 base, there was a span of 11 bases. Germline CDR1 is DFQATT and CDR2 is SNEGSKA (reference sequence). The CDR3 extends over 13 amino acids. DNA for the CDR3: TGCAGTGCTCGGGACAACTTCCAAGAGACCCAGTACTTC. Encoded protein: CSARDNFQETQYF.

The DNA for the CDR3 is TGTGCCAGCAGTCTGCGGAGGGCAGAGACCCAGTACTTC. It encodes CASSLRRAETQYF. V is TRBV12-3 or TRBV12-4 and J is TRBJ2-5; D might be TRBD2 (6 bases). Trimming took 5 bases from V and 4 from J, leaving 11 bases between them. The length of the CDR3 is 13 residues.

This chain links TRBV10-3 with TRBJ1-6, with TRBD1 identical over 7 bases. After removal of 7 bases from V and 8 bases from J, the junction contained 5 bases not matched to a gene. CDR3 length: 13 residues. The germline CDR1 and CDR2 sequences are ENHRY and SYGVKD. The CDR3 reads CAIKTGTDSPLHF. In nucleotides, the CDR3 is TGTGCCATCAAGACAGGGACCGATTCACCCCTCCACTTT.

Points on this clonotype: A read error may be the cause here, since a much bigger clone is one base away. The chain combines TRBV29-1 with TRBJ2-7; a weak D match, TRBD1 (5 bases). The CDR3 has 15 amino acids. V was clipped by 1 base and J by 7 bases, with 20 bases between them. Germline CDR1 SQVTM, CDR2 ANQGSEA. The CDR3 DNA reads as TGCAGCGTTGAAGGGGGCAGGGAAGGGTACAATGAGCAGTACTTC. This encodes CSVEGGREGYNEQYF.

V gene TRBV2 combines with J gene TRBJ1-5, with D unclear. The length of the CDR3 is 14 residues. Germline CDR1 and CDR2: SNHLY and FYNNEI. Deletions cut 9 bases from V and 2 bases from J, with 14 bases between. The CDR3 protein is CASWTDRGNQPQHF. CDR3 coding DNA: TGTGCCAGTTGGACCGACCGGGGCAATCAGCCCCAGCATTTT.